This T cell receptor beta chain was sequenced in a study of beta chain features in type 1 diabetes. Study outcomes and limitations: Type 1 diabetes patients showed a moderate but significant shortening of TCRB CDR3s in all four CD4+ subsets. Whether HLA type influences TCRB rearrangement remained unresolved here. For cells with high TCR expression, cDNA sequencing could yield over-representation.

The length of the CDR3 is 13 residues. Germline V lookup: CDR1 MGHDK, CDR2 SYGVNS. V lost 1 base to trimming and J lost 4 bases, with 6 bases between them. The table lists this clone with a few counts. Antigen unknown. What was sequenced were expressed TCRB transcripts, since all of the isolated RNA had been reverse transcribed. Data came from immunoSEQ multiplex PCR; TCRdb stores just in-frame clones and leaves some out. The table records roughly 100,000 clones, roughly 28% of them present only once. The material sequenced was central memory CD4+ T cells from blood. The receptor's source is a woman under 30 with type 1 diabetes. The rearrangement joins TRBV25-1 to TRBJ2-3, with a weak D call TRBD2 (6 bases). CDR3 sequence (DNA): TGTGCCAGCAGTGAATCGGGGGCAGATACGCAGTATTTT. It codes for CASSESGADTQYF.